The text below deals with one T cell receptor (beta chain). The V and J ends lost 0 bases and 5 bases respectively, with 15 bases between them. Germline V gives CDR1 SGDLS, CDR2 YYNGEE. The CDR3 has 15 amino acids. The data belong to a study of PD-L1 blockade in urothelial cancer. The wider study: Atezolizumab (1,200 mg intravenously every 3 weeks) began in about 2014 for patients. Once treatment had started, blood was analyzed at 3 weeks (second dose) and again at 6 weeks. Median T cell yield per blood sample was more than 120,000 cells.

This sample's time point: peripheral blood 6 weeks after treatment start. TCRdb keeps only in-frame clones here, not all; method: immunoSEQ multiplex PCR. The sample holds some 120,000 clones; roughly 89% are singletons and the top ten take more than 1.5%. The sequences come from PBMCs, collected around atezolizumab (anti-PD-L1) treatment. The clonotype comes from a man aged 55 to 70 with urothelial cancer. This chain joins TRBV9 and TRBJ2-7; D perhaps matches TRBD2 (7 bases). The CDR3, as DNA: TGTGCCAGCAGCGTAGGGGGTGCGGGGGCGAACGAGCAGTACTTC. Protein product: CASSVGGAGANEQYF.